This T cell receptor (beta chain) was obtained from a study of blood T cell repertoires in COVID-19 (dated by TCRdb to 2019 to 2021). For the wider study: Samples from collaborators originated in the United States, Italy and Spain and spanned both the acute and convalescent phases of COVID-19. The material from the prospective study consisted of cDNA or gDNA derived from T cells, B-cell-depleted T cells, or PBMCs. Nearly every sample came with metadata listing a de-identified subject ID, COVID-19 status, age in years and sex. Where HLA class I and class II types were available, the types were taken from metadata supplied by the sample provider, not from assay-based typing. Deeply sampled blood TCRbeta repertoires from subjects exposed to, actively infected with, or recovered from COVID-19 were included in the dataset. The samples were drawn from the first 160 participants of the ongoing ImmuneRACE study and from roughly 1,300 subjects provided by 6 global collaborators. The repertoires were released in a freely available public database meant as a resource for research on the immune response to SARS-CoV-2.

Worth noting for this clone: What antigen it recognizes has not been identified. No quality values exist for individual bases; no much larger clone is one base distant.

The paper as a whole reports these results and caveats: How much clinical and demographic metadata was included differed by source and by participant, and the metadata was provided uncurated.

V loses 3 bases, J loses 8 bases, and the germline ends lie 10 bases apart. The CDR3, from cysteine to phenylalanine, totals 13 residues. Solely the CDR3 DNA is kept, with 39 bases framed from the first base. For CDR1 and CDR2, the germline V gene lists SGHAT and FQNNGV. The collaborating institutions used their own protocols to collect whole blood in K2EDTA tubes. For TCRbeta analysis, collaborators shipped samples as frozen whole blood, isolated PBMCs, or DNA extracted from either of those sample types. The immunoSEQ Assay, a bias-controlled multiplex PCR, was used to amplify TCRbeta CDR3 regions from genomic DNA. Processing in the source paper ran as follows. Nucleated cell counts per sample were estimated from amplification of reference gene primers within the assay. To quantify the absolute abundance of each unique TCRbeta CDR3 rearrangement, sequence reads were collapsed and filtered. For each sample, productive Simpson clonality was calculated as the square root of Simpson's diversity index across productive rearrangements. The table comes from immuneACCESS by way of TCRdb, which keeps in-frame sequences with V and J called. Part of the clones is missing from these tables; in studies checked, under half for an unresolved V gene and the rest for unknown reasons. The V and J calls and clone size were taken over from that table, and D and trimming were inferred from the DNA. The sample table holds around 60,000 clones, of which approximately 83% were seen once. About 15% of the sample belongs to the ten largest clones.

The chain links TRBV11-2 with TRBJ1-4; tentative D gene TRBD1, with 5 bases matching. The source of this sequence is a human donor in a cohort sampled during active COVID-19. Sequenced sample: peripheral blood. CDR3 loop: CASSFPGGEKLFF. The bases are TGTGCCAGCAGCTTCCCGGGGGGGGAAAAACTGTTTTTT.